What follows is one TCR beta chain and its context. This clonotype has a handful of counts. There is no known antigen for this receptor. Nothing much larger sits one base from this clone, and base qualities are not available. The convalescent patients' positive SARS-CoV-2 PCR tests were from March to December 2020, which was before the Alpha, Beta and Delta variants emerged in the United States. PBMCs were separated from whole blood using Ficoll-Paque Plus gradient centrifugation and then either used fresh or cryopreserved at -140C. The sample comes from a study of vaccination and CD4 T cells after COVID-19 (dated by TCRdb to between 2020 and 2023). About the investigation overall: SARS-CoV-2 positivity had been established in the convalescent patients by nasal swab PCR, and mild disease was recorded in roughly 9 of these patients and severe disease in one. Two doses of either the Pfizer-BioNTech BNT162b2 vaccine (n=8) or the Moderna mRNA-1273 vaccine (n=2) were administered to participants. Post-vaccine blood samples were collected a median of approximately 72 days after the second vaccine dose, ranging from roughly 12 to 250 days. In ten to eleven COVID-19 convalescent patients and a handful of infection-naive healthy vaccine recipients, the spike-specific CD4+ TCR repertoire before mRNA vaccination was compared with the repertoire after mRNA vaccination. Post-COVID blood samples from convalescent patients were collected a median of about 110 days after diagnosis, with a range of 35 to 161 days. In the convalescent cohort there were six males and four females, among whom were two Hispanic individuals, seven Caucasians, two Asians and one multiracial person. Broad study findings and their caveats: Although the median number of SARS-CoV-2-reactive clonotypes went up from fewer than 25 after infection to more than 30 after vaccination, the increase was not significant. Relatively few convalescent patients were included in the study, and early timepoints after natural infection were not analyzed. In convalescent patients, a median roughly 88% of post-vaccine SARS-CoV-2-reactive clones were detected only after vaccination, suggesting vaccine-specific priming. Of the vaccine-specific clones in convalescent patients, 304 of 307, or nearly all, reacted only to SARS-CoV-2 spike and did not cross-react with common cold coronaviruses.

The library was generated by PCR. Sequencing relied on an Illumina iSeq 100. In the paper's pipeline: Non-productive sequences were filtered out, and CDR3s that did not start with C, did not end with F or W, or were shorter than 7 amino acids were discarded. Similarity between CDR3 sequences was evaluated in R version 3.6.1 using Levenshtein distances (stringdist) and unrooted phylogenetic trees (ape). In-frame beta chains were kept once TCRdb had trimmed the public reads at Q25 with fastp and called clones with MiXCR. Every distinct CDR3 protein forms one entry, paired with its most common genes and DNA. The V and J calls, along with clone size, are taken from TCRdb and not from the paper's own processing. The sample table holds 20,000 to 25,000 distinct CDR3 sequences, of which about 58% were seen once. Of the sample, 0.99% is held by the ten largest clones. From the cysteine up to the phenylalanine, the CDR3 has a length of 14 residues. This entry keeps only the CDR3 DNA: 42 bases, framed from base 1. V lost 10 bases and J lost 6 bases, and the count of bases not matched to a germline gene is 11. For CDR1 and CDR2, the germline V gene lists MDHEN and SYDVKM.

This receptor was obtained from a human donor who had recovered from COVID-19. Here the chain combines TRBV28 and TRBJ2-2, and 7 junction bases match TRBD2. Specimen: CD4+ T cells from blood, collected before SARS-CoV-2 vaccination. The DNA is TGTGCCACCAGAGTACGGGAGGTCCCCGGGGAGCTGTTTTTT. This codes for CATRVREVPGELFF. Here the CDR3 is joined to the reference TRBV28 and TRBJ2-2 genes, and the full variable domain is: DVKVTQSSRYLVKRTGEKVFLECVQDMDHENMFWYRQDPGLGLRLIYFSYDVKMKEKGDIPEGYSVSREKKERFSLILESASTNQTSMYLCATRVREVPGELFFGEGSRLTVL.